The rows below give T cell receptor beta chains drawn from one sample of a study of T cell responses to AZD1222 COVID-19 vaccine. Using immunoSEQ multiplex PCR, the repertoire was profiled, and TCRdb retains in-frame clones only, with some absent. The profile shows 130,000 to 150,000 clones, 75% to 90% of them singletons. Sample: peripheral blood, taken on day 0 of MenACWY control vaccination. The receptors were sampled from an adult in good health. Both conserved end residues are part of each CDR3. Each record gives: V gene, clone size, J gene, D gene, CDR3 protein, CDR3 DNA. A D gene is named only where the DNA matches it firmly. Rows give clone size only sometimes, using once, few, many, or a class for an expanded clone.

V gene: TRBV7-9; clone size: .; J gene: TRBJ1-1; D gene: .; CDR3 protein: CASSSPGVNTEAFF; CDR3 DNA: TGTGCCAGCAGCTCCCCGGGAGTGAACACTGAAGCTTTCTTT
V gene: TRBV15; clone size: .; J gene: TRBJ1-2; D gene: .; CDR3 protein: CATSRGTGRSYGYTF; CDR3 DNA: TGTGCCACCAGCAGAGGAACAGGGCGTTCCTATGGCTACACCTTC
V gene: TRBV5-4; clone size: .; J gene: TRBJ1-3; D gene: .; CDR3 protein: CASSLAGAPGNTIYF; CDR3 DNA: TGTGCCAGCAGCTTGGCGGGGGCTCCTGGAAACACCATATATTTT
V gene: TRBV7-9; clone size: .; J gene: TRBJ1-2; D gene: TRBD1; CDR3 protein: CASSLGQDAYGYTF; CDR3 DNA: TGTGCCAGCAGCTTGGGACAGGATGCTTATGGCTACACCTTC
V gene: TRBV5-4; clone size: .; J gene: TRBJ2-1; D gene: .; CDR3 protein: CASSLITGWGNEQFF; CDR3 DNA: TGTGCCAGCAGCCTTATAACTGGATGGGGCAATGAGCAGTTCTTC
V gene: TRBV6-1; clone size: .; J gene: TRBJ1-2; D gene: .; CDR3 protein: CASSDLGSGGDGYTF; CDR3 DNA: TGTGCCAGCAGTGATTTAGGTTCAGGCGGCGATGGCTACACCTTC
V gene: TRBV2; clone size: .; J gene: TRBJ2-1; D gene: TRBD2; CDR3 protein: CATGELAGAPFYNEQFF; CDR3 DNA: TGTGCCACAGGGGAACTAGCGGGGGCCCCTTTCTACAATGAGCAGTTCTTC
V gene: TRBV18; clone size: .; J gene: TRBJ1-5; D gene: .; CDR3 protein: CASSPVDRTTQHF; CDR3 DNA: TGTGCCAGCTCACCAGTGGATAGGACAACCCAGCATTTT
V gene: TRBV6-5; clone size: .; J gene: TRBJ1-1; D gene: TRBD1; CDR3 protein: CASRAGQGMNTEAFF; CDR3 DNA: TGTGCCAGCAGGGCTGGACAGGGGATGAACACTGAAGCTTTCTTT
V gene: TRBV18; clone size: once; J gene: TRBJ1-1; D gene: .; CDR3 protein: CASSPGGRVGTEAFF; CDR3 DNA: TGTGCCAGCTCACCGGGTGGCAGGGTGGGCACTGAAGCTTTCTTT
V gene: TRBV28; clone size: .; J gene: TRBJ2-5; D gene: TRBD2; CDR3 protein: CASSLSGVAGKKETQYF; CDR3 DNA: TGTGCCAGCAGTTTATCCGGGGTAGCGGGGAAGAAAGAGACCCAGTACTTC
V gene: TRBV6-4; clone size: .; J gene: TRBJ1-2; D gene: .; CDR3 protein: CASSDGRGDYGYTF; CDR3 DNA: TGTGCCAGCAGTGATGGCAGGGGCGACTATGGCTACACCTTC
V gene: TRBV3-1/TRBV3-2; clone size: few; J gene: TRBJ1-6; D gene: .; CDR3 protein: CASSPSGQWVSSSPLHF; CDR3 DNA: TGTGCCAGCAGCCCCTCGGGCCAGTGGGTATCTAGTTCACCCCTCCACTTT
V gene: TRBV25-1; clone size: .; J gene: TRBJ2-1; D gene: .; CDR3 protein: CASSAGTKNEQFF; CDR3 DNA: TGTGCCAGCAGTGCCGGGACAAAGAATGAGCAGTTCTTC
V gene: TRBV20-1; clone size: .; J gene: TRBJ1-2; D gene: .; CDR3 protein: CSASVRDDGYTF; CDR3 DNA: TGCAGTGCTAGTGTCAGGGACGATGGCTACACCTTC
V gene: TRBV6-5; clone size: .; J gene: TRBJ2-5; D gene: TRBD2; CDR3 protein: CASRESGGAAETQYF; CDR3 DNA: TGTGCCAGCAGGGAGAGCGGGGGGGCAGCAGAGACCCAGTACTTC
V gene: TRBV7-8; clone size: .; J gene: TRBJ1-2; D gene: TRBD1; CDR3 protein: CASSRGGGGMSYGYTF; CDR3 DNA: TGTGCCAGCAGCCGAGGAGGAGGGGGCATGAGCTATGGCTACACCTTC
V gene: TRBV4-1; clone size: .; J gene: TRBJ2-1; D gene: .; CDR3 protein: CASSQAGRPGFYNEQFF; CDR3 DNA: TGCGCCAGCAGCCAAGCGGGGAGACCGGGATTTTACAATGAGCAGTTCTTC
V gene: TRBV5-8; clone size: .; J gene: TRBJ2-5; D gene: TRBD1; CDR3 protein: CASSLAGRGLETQYF; CDR3 DNA: TGTGCCAGCAGCTTGGCGGGCAGGGGGCTGGAGACCCAGTACTTC
V gene: TRBV7-9; clone size: .; J gene: TRBJ2-2; D gene: .; CDR3 protein: CASAFSGNGELFF; CDR3 DNA: TGTGCCAGCGCCTTTTCTGGGAACGGGGAGCTGTTTTTT
V gene: TRBV12-3/TRBV12-4; clone size: .; J gene: TRBJ1-1; D gene: TRBD1; CDR3 protein: CASGTTGGAEAFF; CDR3 DNA: TGTGCCAGCGGTACGACAGGGGGGGCTGAAGCTTTCTTT
V gene: TRBV3-1/TRBV3-2; clone size: .; J gene: TRBJ1-1; D gene: .; CDR3 protein: CASSNGQEAFF; CDR3 DNA: TGTGCCAGCAGCAACGGACAGGAAGCTTTCTTT
V gene: TRBV28; clone size: .; J gene: TRBJ1-2; D gene: .; CDR3 protein: CASSIRTANYGYTF; CDR3 DNA: TGTGCCAGCAGTATTAGGACAGCTAACTATGGCTACACCTTC
V gene: TRBV14; clone size: .; J gene: TRBJ1-1; D gene: .; CDR3 protein: CASSWGGVNTEAFF; CDR3 DNA: TGTGCCAGCTCTTGGGGGGGAGTGAACACTGAAGCTTTCTTT
V gene: TRBV6-5; clone size: once; J gene: TRBJ2-7; D gene: .; CDR3 protein: CASSYSGPGYEQYF; CDR3 DNA: TGTGCCAGCAGTTACTCGGGTCCGGGTTACGAGCAGTACTTC
V gene: TRBV20-1; clone size: .; J gene: TRBJ1-2; D gene: .; CDR3 protein: CSASRNIGTYGYTF; CDR3 DNA: TGCAGTGCTAGTAGAAACATTGGGACCTATGGCTACACCTTC
V gene: TRBV6-5; clone size: .; J gene: TRBJ2-3; D gene: .; CDR3 protein: CASTHLPGTDTQYF; CDR3 DNA: TGTGCCAGCACCCACCTCCCCGGCACAGATACGCAGTATTTT
V gene: TRBV11-2; clone size: .; J gene: TRBJ2-3; D gene: .; CDR3 protein: CASSLRGNPSTDTQYF; CDR3 DNA: TGTGCCAGCAGCTTACGAGGAAACCCAAGCACAGATACGCAGTATTTT
V gene: TRBV29-1; clone size: .; J gene: TRBJ1-2; D gene: .; CDR3 protein: CSAQGPLGGHTF; CDR3 DNA: TGCAGCGCACAAGGCCCCCTTGGGGGCCACACCTTC
V gene: TRBV5-1; clone size: .; J gene: TRBJ1-1; D gene: .; CDR3 protein: CASSLALQGRNTEAFF; CDR3 DNA: TGCGCCAGCAGCTTGGCTTTACAGGGTAGGAACACTGAAGCTTTCTTT
V gene: TRBV5-1; clone size: .; J gene: TRBJ1-6; D gene: TRBD1; CDR3 protein: CASSFLPGQDNSPLHF; CDR3 DNA: TGCGCCAGCAGCTTCCTCCCGGGACAGGATAATTCACCCCTCCACTTT
V gene: TRBV5-1; clone size: .; J gene: TRBJ2-1; D gene: .; CDR3 protein: CASSLVKNEQFF; CDR3 DNA: TGCGCCAGCAGCTTAGTGAAGAATGAGCAGTTCTTC
V gene: TRBV28; clone size: .; J gene: TRBJ1-5; D gene: TRBD1; CDR3 protein: CASSPGQSNQPQHF; CDR3 DNA: TGTGCCAGCAGTCCGGGACAGAGCAATCAGCCCCAGCATTTT
V gene: TRBV6-1; clone size: .; J gene: TRBJ1-2; D gene: .; CDR3 protein: CASSESLDRDYGYTF; CDR3 DNA: TGTGCCAGCAGTGAAAGTCTGGACCGCGACTATGGCTACACCTTC
V gene: TRBV4-1; clone size: .; J gene: TRBJ2-2; D gene: TRBD2; CDR3 protein: CASSPPDGGTDTGELFF; CDR3 DNA: TGCGCCAGCAGCCCCCCAGACGGGGGGACCGACACCGGGGAGCTGTTTTTT
V gene: TRBV3-1/TRBV3-2; clone size: .; J gene: TRBJ2-1; D gene: TRBD2; CDR3 protein: CASSQETLAGGLNEQFF; CDR3 DNA: TGTGCCAGCAGCCAAGAGACATTAGCGGGGGGGCTGAATGAGCAGTTCTTC
V gene: TRBV19; clone size: .; J gene: TRBJ1-5; D gene: TRBD1; CDR3 protein: CASSIGQGVRKPQHF; CDR3 DNA: TGTGCCAGTAGTATAGGACAGGGGGTAAGGAAGCCCCAGCATTTT
V gene: TRBV11-3; clone size: once; J gene: TRBJ2-1; D gene: .; CDR3 protein: CASTLRGAEDEQFF; CDR3 DNA: TGTGCCAGCACCTTAAGGGGGGCGGAGGATGAGCAGTTCTTC
V gene: TRBV14; clone size: .; J gene: TRBJ2-5; D gene: TRBD2; CDR3 protein: CASSPGGTQYF; CDR3 DNA: TGTGCCAGCAGCCCGGGGGGGACCCAGTACTTC
V gene: TRBV14; clone size: few; J gene: TRBJ1-1; D gene: TRBD1; CDR3 protein: CASSQTGGMNTEAFF; CDR3 DNA: TGTGCCAGCAGCCAAACAGGGGGAATGAACACTGAAGCTTTCTTT
V gene: TRBV4-1; clone size: few; J gene: TRBJ1-5; D gene: .; CDR3 protein: CASSQQATRTNQPQHF; CDR3 DNA: TGCGCCAGCAGCCAACAAGCGACGCGAACGAATCAGCCCCAGCATTTT
V gene: TRBV5-5; clone size: few; J gene: TRBJ2-2; D gene: .; CDR3 protein: CASSLVEDTGELFF; CDR3 DNA: TGTGCCAGCAGCTTGGTAGAGGACACCGGGGAGCTGTTTTTT
V gene: TRBV5-1; clone size: .; J gene: TRBJ2-5; D gene: .; CDR3 protein: CASSLARAPQETQYF; CDR3 DNA: TGCGCCAGCAGCTTGGCCCGGGCCCCCCAAGAGACCCAGTACTTC
V gene: TRBV28; clone size: few; J gene: TRBJ2-3; D gene: .; CDR3 protein: CATRTDPRTDTQYF; CDR3 DNA: TGTGCCACCCGAACCGATCCGAGGACAGATACGCAGTATTTT
V gene: TRBV24-1; clone size: .; J gene: TRBJ2-2; D gene: .; CDR3 protein: CATEGWNTGELFF; CDR3 DNA: TGTGCCACTGAGGGGTGGAACACCGGGGAGCTGTTTTTT
V gene: TRBV18; clone size: .; J gene: TRBJ1-1; D gene: .; CDR3 protein: CASSLGDRLGTEAFF; CDR3 DNA: TGTGCCAGCTCACTGGGCGATAGGTTGGGGACTGAAGCTTTCTTT